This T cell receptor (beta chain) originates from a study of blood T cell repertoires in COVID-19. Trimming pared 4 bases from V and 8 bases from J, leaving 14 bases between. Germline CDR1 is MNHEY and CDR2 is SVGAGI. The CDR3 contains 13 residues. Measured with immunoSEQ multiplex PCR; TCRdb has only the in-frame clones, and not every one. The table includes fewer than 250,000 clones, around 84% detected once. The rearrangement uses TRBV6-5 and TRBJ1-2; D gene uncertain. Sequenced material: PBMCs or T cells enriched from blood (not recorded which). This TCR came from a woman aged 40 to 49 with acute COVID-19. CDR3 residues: CASSFVGVEGYTF. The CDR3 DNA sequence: TGTGCCAGCAGTTTTGTCGGGGTGGAAGGCTACACCTTC.